Presented here are 27 T cell receptor beta chains from one specimen sequenced in a study of T cell repertoires in cytomegalovirus infection. TCRdb re-called the reads through MiXCR, storing one row per CDR3 protein. The sample holds 310,000 or so distinct CDR3 sequences, roughly 23% seen once. Material: PBMCs. These receptors were collected from a human donor in good health (CMV status not recorded). Some clones in this sample may be carry-over from other donors' samples.

The genes are TRBV24-1 and TRBJ2-5; D is possibly TRBD1 (5 bases). The CDR3 totals 15 residues. V was clipped by 0 bases and J by 2 bases, with 9 bases between them. Germline-derived CDR1 and CDR2 are KGHDR and SFDVKD. In DNA form, the CDR3 reads TGTGCCACCAGTGATTTGAAGGGGTGGCAAGAGACCCAGTACTTC. Its translation: CATSDLKGWQETQYF.

The chain employs TRBV6-1 and TRBJ2-1, with unresolved D. Per the germline V gene, CDR1 is MNHNS and CDR2 is SASEGT. V was clipped by 8 bases and J by 5 bases, with 13 bases between them. This CDR3 spans 13 amino acids. This chain's CDR3 is CASGALVNNEQFF. Written as DNA, the CDR3 is TGTGCCAGCGGAGCCCTAGTGAACAATGAGCAGTTCTTC.

The J gene is TRBJ2-2, the V gene TRBV15; D gene uncertain. From germline, CDR1 is LNHNV and CDR2 YYDKDF (reference sequence). This CDR3 contains 12 residues. The ends were cut back, 2 bases at V and 4 bases at J, with 2 bases in the middle. The CDR3: CATSRFTGELFF. In DNA, the CDR3 is TGTGCCACCAGCAGATTCACCGGGGAGCTGTTTTTT.

This clonotype was observed many times. The CDR3 sequence: CASSSYLNNQPQHF. CDR3 bases: TGTGCCAGTAGCTCCTACTTAAACAATCAGCCCCAGCATTTT. V and J are TRBV19 and TRBJ1-5; no firm D call. The CDR3 sequence is 14 residues long. Germline V gene data show CDR1 as LNHDA and CDR2 as SQIVND (reference sequence). V was pared by 6 bases and J by 3 bases, with 12 bases between.

The chain uses TRBV29-1 and TRBJ2-3; D gene ambiguous. Trimming cost V 5 bases and J 3 bases, with 12 bases left between them. Germline V gives CDR1 SQVTM, CDR2 ANQGSEA. This CDR3 has 13 amino acids. The CDR3 spells CSVPYVVTDTQYF. In nucleotides, the CDR3 is TGCAGCGTTCCCTACGTTGTAACAGATACGCAGTATTTT.

In this sample, this clonotype turned up a few times. The chain couples TRBV11-1 to TRBJ2-7, with D possibly being TRBD2 (5 bases). V shed 2 bases and J shed 1 base, with 9 bases lying between them. The CDR3 covers 14 residues. Per germline, CDR1 SGHAT and CDR2 FQDESV (reference sequence). CDR3 loop: CASSLYGDSYEQYF. CDR3 nucleotide sequence: TGTGCCAGCAGCTTATACGGGGATTCCTACGAGCAGTACTTC.

The chain links TRBV2 to TRBJ2-7; D not resolved. With 3 bases removed from V and 4 bases from J, the gap between germline ends came to 4 bases. This CDR3 is 11 amino acids long. Germline V gene lookup returns CDR1 SNHLY and CDR2 FYNNEI. The CDR3, as DNA: TGTGCCAGCAGTGAGCATTACGAGCAGTACTTC. Translation gives CASSEHYEQYF.

This clonotype was picked up a small number of times. This chain uses TRBV6-5 with TRBJ2-3; 10 nucleotides match TRBD2. CDR1 MNHEY and CDR2 SVGAGI come from the germline V gene. This CDR3 is 17 amino acids long. J gave up 5 bases and V 2 bases, and 10 bases lay outside the gene matches. The CDR3 here is CASSYLSGGPGGDTQYF. CDR3 sequence (DNA): TGTGCCAGCAGTTACCTTAGCGGGGGGCCGGGAGGAGATACGCAGTATTTT.

The sample holds many counts of this clonotype. The chain couples TRBV5-1 to TRBJ2-1, with TRBD2 identical over 8 bases. With 4 bases clipped from V and 9 bases from J, the junction kept 12 bases outside the gene matches. The CDR3 runs to 15 residues. Germline V gene data show CDR1 as SGHRS and CDR2 as YFSETQ. The DNA for the CDR3 is TGCGCCAGCAGCACCTACACGACTAGCGAGGCTGAGCAGTTCTTC. Translation gives CASSTYTTSEAEQFF.

V usage is TRBV29-1 and J usage is TRBJ2-5, with D tentatively TRBD2 (6 bases). Trimming took off 7 bases at V and 0 bases at J, with 9 bases between the two ends. The CDR3 extends over 12 amino acids. Germline CDR1 SQVTM, CDR2 ANQGSEA. DNA for the CDR3: TGCAGCGGCCGGGGGTACCAAGAGACCCAGTACTTC. Protein product: CSGRGYQETQYF.

The rearrangement joins TRBV4-3 to TRBJ2-4; D may match TRBD1 or TRBD2 (5 bases each). Germline CDR1 reads LGHNA; CDR2 reads YSLEER. V dropped 0 bases and J dropped 3 bases, with 15 bases sitting between them. The CDR3 spans 17 residues. The CDR3 nucleotides read TGCGCCAGCAGCCAAGATGGTGAGGGGCTGGGCAAAAACATTCAGTACTTC. It yields the protein CASSQDGEGLGKNIQYF.

The sample holds a few counts of this clonotype. The V call is TRBV6-1, the J call TRBJ1-2; D is unresolved. CDR3 length: 13 residues. V lost 6 bases and J 6 bases, leaving 14 bases between the germline ends. CDR1 and CDR2 (germline): MNHNS, SASEGT. The CDR3 sequence: CASRPGPDDGYTF. CDR3 nucleotide sequence: TGTGCCAGCAGACCCGGCCCAGACGATGGCTACACCTTC.

On this clonotype itself: One junction end disagrees with the germline gene, perhaps due to a read error. The rearrangement links TRBV5-1 to TRBJ1-2, with D tentatively TRBD1 (5 bases). Looked up from germline, CDR1 is SGHRS and CDR2 is YFSETQ. This CDR3 region has 15 residues. The CDR3 sequence is CASSFGGIHNYVYTF. In DNA form, the CDR3 reads TGCGCCAGCAGCTTCGGGGGGATCCATAACTATGTCTACACCTTC.

In its sample, this clonotype was seen many times. The rearrangement uses TRBV7-8 and TRBJ1-1; D unclear. Germline V lookup: CDR1 SGHVS, CDR2 FQNEAQ. The germline V and J ends were trimmed by 3 bases and 5 bases, with 10 bases remaining between them. This CDR3 is 13 amino acids long. CDR3 sequence (DNA): TGTGCCAGCAGCTTTAGCGGGGAGACTGAAGCTTTCTTT. Translation: CASSFSGETEAFF. The full variable domain, rest sourced from reference TRBV7-8 and TRBJ1-1, is GAGVSQSPRYKVAKRGQDVALRCDPISGHVSLFWYQQALGQGPEFLTYFQNEAQLDKSGLPSDRFFAERPEGSVSTLKIQRTQQEDSAVYLCASSFSGETEAFFGQGTRLTVV.

This clonotype was counted between two and nine times. For the CDR3, the DNA is TGTGCCAGTAGTGACCCGAATTCTGGGGCCAACGTCCTGACTTTC. This sequence encodes CASSDPNSGANVLTF. The rearrangement joins TRBV19 to TRBJ2-6; no firm D call. V dropped 5 bases and J dropped 1 base, with 9 bases sitting between them. In germline, CDR1 is LNHDA, CDR2 SQIVND (reference sequence). The CDR3 is 15 amino acids.

This sequence joins TRBV20-1 and TRBJ2-7, with TRBD2 identical over 9 bases. The CDR3 is 13 amino acids. Looked up from germline, CDR1 is DFQATT and CDR2 is SNEGSKA (reference sequence). V shed 6 bases and J 2 bases; nucleotides not matched to a gene: 5. The CDR3 coding sequence is TGCAGTGCAACACTAGCGGGCCCCTACGAGCAGTACTTC. Translation gives CSATLAGPYEQYF.

A few counts support this clonotype. The V gene is TRBV18, the J gene TRBJ1-5; no reliable D call. Trimming took off 2 bases at V and 3 bases at J, with 8 bases between the two ends. CDR1 and CDR2 from the germline V gene are KGHSH and LQKENI. The CDR3 extends over 14 amino acids. Here the CDR3 reads CASSPVGYNQPQHF. DNA of the CDR3: TGTGCCAGCTCACCAGTCGGTTACAATCAGCCCCAGCATTTT.

This clonotype came up many times. This chain joins TRBV7-2 and TRBJ1-6; D ambiguous. In germline, CDR1 is SGHTA, CDR2 FQGNSA. This CDR3 is built from 14 residues. The V end lost 4 bases, the J end lost 6 bases, and 10 bases lay between the germline ends. The CDR3 DNA follows: TGTGCCAGCAGCTCCTGGCGGCCTAATTCACCCCTCCACTTT. Amino acid sequence: CASSSWRPNSPLHF.

This clonotype was observed a few times. J is TRBJ2-1 and V is TRBV20-1, with 11 positions matching TRBD2. The CDR3 loop spans 14 amino acids. In germline, CDR1 is DFQATT, CDR2 SNEGSKA (reference sequence). V trimming: 5 bases; J trimming: 2 bases; junction bases outside the gene matches: 2. CDR3 bases: TGCAGTGCTCGACTAGCGGGGCCCTACAATGAGCAGTTCTTC. This translates into CSARLAGPYNEQFF.

J is TRBJ1-6 and V is TRBV6-1; D is undetermined. V was shortened by 0 bases and J by 10 bases, with 10 bases between the two germline ends. This CDR3 contains 14 residues. CDR1 is MNHNS and CDR2 is SASEGT in the germline V gene. CDR3 nucleotides: TGTGCCAGCAGTGAAGCGGGTACACTCTCACCCCTCCACTTT. Translated: CASSEAGTLSPLHF.

This clonotype occurred a few times. This chain uses TRBV6-2 or TRBV6-3 with TRBJ2-1, with 8 bases lining up with TRBD2. This CDR3 contains 15 residues. The V and J ends lost 5 bases and 7 bases, in that order; junction bases with no gene match: 10. Germline assignment: CDR1 MNHEY and CDR2 SVGEGT. Written as DNA, the CDR3 is TGTGCCAGCAGTATCTGGCGGGGGGAAGGAAATGAGCAGTTCTTC. It specifies CASSIWRGEGNEQFF.

This chain joins TRBV7-9 and TRBJ1-5; no firm D call. The CDR3 totals 14 residues. In germline, CDR1 is SEHNR, CDR2 FQNEAQ (reference sequence). The V gene lost 1 base and the J gene lost 4 bases, with 8 bases spanning the gap. DNA of the CDR3: TGTGCCAGCAGCTTAGGGGAACTGAATCAGCCCCAGCATTTT. Translating gives CASSLGELNQPQHF. Combining the CDR3 with reference TRBV7-9 and TRBJ1-5 gives the whole variable domain DTGVSQNPRHKITKRGQNVTFRCDPISEHNRLYWYRQTLGQGPEFLTYFQNEAQLEKSRLLSDRFSAERPKGSFSTLEIQRTEQGDSAMYLCASSLGELNQPQHFGDGTRLSIL.

This clonotype was seen ten or more times. This rearrangement joins TRBV7-2 to TRBJ2-1; no reliable D call. The germline V gene has CDR1 SGHTA and CDR2 FQGNSA. CDR3 length: 12 amino acids. V was trimmed by 5 bases and J by 8 bases, leaving 10 bases between them. Here the CDR3 DNA reads TGTGCCAGCAGCCCAGACGAGGATGAGCAGTTCTTC. This sequence encodes CASSPDEDEQFF.

This clonotype was recorded at least ten times. V and J are TRBV7-8 and TRBJ2-3; 8 bases align to TRBD2. V lost 3 bases to trimming and J lost 1 base; unmatched junction nucleotides: 6. The germline V gene encodes CDR1 SGHVS and CDR2 FQNEAQ. The CDR3 runs to 16 residues. The CDR3 region has the DNA TGTGCCAGCAGCTTCGGAGCGGGAGCTGGCACAGATACGCAGTATTTT. Translation: CASSFGAGAGTDTQYF.

The V and J genes are TRBV28 and TRBJ1-6; D possibly corresponds to TRBD1 (6 bases). CDR1 and CDR2 (germline): MDHEN, SYDVKM. The CDR3 covers 13 residues. The germline V and J ends were trimmed by 10 bases and 7 bases, with 14 bases remaining between them. CDR3 sequence: CATTGGRNSPLHF. The CDR3 DNA follows: TGTGCCACCACCGGGGGCAGGAATTCACCCCTCCACTTT.

Only a few counts were recorded for this clonotype. The rearrangement joins TRBV5-4 to TRBJ2-4; the D is unclear. The germline gives CDR1 SGHNT, CDR2 YYREEE (reference sequence). There are 15 residues in the CDR3. The germline V and J ends were trimmed by 4 bases and 3 bases, with 14 bases remaining between them. The CDR3 here is CASSPSPPGKNIQYF. The CDR3 nucleotides read TGTGCCAGCAGCCCCTCCCCCCCGGGCAAAAACATTCAGTACTTC.

This clonotype was detected many times. The V and J genes are TRBV4-1 and TRBJ1-5; 8 nucleotides match TRBD1. The CDR3 has 15 residues. The V gene end was trimmed by 3 bases and the J gene end by 4 bases; junction bases not matched to a gene: 5. Germline CDR1 reads MGHRA; CDR2 reads YSYEKL. The CDR3 DNA follows: TGCGCCAGCAGCCACGTTGGGACAGGAAATCAGCCCCAGCATTTT. Protein: CASSHVGTGNQPQHF.